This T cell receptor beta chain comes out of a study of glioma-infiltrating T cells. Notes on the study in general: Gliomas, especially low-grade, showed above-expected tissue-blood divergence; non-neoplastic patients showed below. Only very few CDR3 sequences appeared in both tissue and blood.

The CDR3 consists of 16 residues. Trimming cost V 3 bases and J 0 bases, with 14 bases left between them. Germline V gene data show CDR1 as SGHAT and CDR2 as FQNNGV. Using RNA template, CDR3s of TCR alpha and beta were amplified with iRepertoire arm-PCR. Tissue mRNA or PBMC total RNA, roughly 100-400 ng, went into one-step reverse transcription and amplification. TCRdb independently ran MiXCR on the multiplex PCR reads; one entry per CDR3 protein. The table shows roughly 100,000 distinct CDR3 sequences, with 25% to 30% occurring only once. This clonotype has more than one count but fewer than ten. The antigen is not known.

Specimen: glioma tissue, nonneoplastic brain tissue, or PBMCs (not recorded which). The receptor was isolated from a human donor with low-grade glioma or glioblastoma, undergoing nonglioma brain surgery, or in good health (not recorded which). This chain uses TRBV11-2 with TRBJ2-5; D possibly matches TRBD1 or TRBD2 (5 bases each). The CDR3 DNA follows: TGTGCCAGCAGCTTGGGTAGGGACGGATACCAAGAGACCCAGTACTTC. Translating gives CASSLGRDGYQETQYF.